The TCR beta chain under discussion was sequenced for a study of Graves' ophthalmopathy and Graves' hyperthyroidism. RNA transcripts yielded amplified TCR beta CDR3 regions. An initial RT-PCR round employing HTBI primers preceded a second-round multiplex PCR. MiXCR, run by TCRdb on the multiplex PCR reads, gives a single entry per CDR3 protein. The sample lists over a million distinct CDR3 sequences, less than 45% occurring once. Concerning this clonotype: Its matching antigen is unknown.

General study findings and limits: Blood also carried most expanded thyroid clonotypes exceeding 0.001 frequency.

Participants with hyperthyroidism, aged 18 to 65, were newly diagnosed with under 2 months' duration. Excluded were patients with other autoimmune diseases, uncontrolled infections, pregnancy or lactation. Clinicians made diagnoses from clinical symptoms, serum thyroxine, TRAb, thyroid ultrasound and orbital computed tomography. The CDR3 loop spans 15 amino acids. The V and J ends lost 2 bases and 4 bases, in that order; junction bases with no gene match: 8. The V gene's germline CDR1 is MDHEN and CDR2 SYDVKM. This TCR came from an adult man with Graves' hyperthyroidism. Material: peripheral blood or thyroid tissue (not recorded which). This chain uses TRBV28 with TRBJ2-7; 7 bases fit TRBD1. The CDR3 spells CASSLGQGVMYEQYF. In nucleotides, the CDR3 is TGTGCCAGCAGTTTAGGTCAGGGGGTGATGTACGAGCAGTACTTC.